One and the same sample provided the 17 T cell receptor beta chains below, sequenced in a study of shared clonotypes between healthy human individuals. TCRdb's copy holds only in-frame clones and misses some; the assay was immunoSEQ multiplex PCR. The profile shows approximately 500,000 clones, 79% of them singletons. The sequenced sample was PBMCs. The origin of the receptors is a woman between 40 and 55 years old in good health. Some clones in this sample may be carry-over from other donors' samples.

V usage is TRBV7-2 and J usage is TRBJ2-3; D might be TRBD2 (5 bases). In germline, CDR1 is SGHTA, CDR2 FQGNSA. This CDR3 has 15 amino acids. Trimming took 2 bases from V and 1 from J, leaving 10 bases between them. Here the CDR3 reads CASSLISVGTDTQYF. The CDR3 DNA reads as TGTGCCAGCAGCTTAATTAGCGTTGGCACAGATACGCAGTATTTT.

The chain carries TRBV14 and TRBJ2-3, with D tentatively TRBD1 (5 bases). CDR3 length: 14 amino acids. V dropped 6 bases and J dropped 0 bases, with 10 bases sitting between them. The germline V gene has CDR1 SGHDN and CDR2 FVKESK. CDR3 sequence (DNA): TGTGCCAGCAGACGACAGTCGAGCACAGATACGCAGTATTTT. Protein sequence: CASRRQSSTDTQYF.

The chain is built from TRBV28 and TRBJ1-5; 9 positions match TRBD1. The CDR3 runs to 16 residues. The germline V gene encodes CDR1 MDHEN and CDR2 SYDVKM. Trimming removed 5 bases from V and 7 bases from J; junction bases left unmatched: 12. Here the CDR3 reads CASSPLTQGAQQPQHF. The CDR3 nucleotides are TGTGCCAGCAGTCCTCTAACACAGGGGGCACAACAGCCCCAGCATTTT.

The V call is TRBV6-1, the J call TRBJ2-3; D uncertain. From germline, CDR1 is MNHNS and CDR2 SASEGT. The CDR3 runs 12 residues. Trimming removed 1 base from V and 6 bases from J, with 5 bases in between. This CDR3 reads CASSEGWDTQYF. The CDR3 coding sequence is TGTGCCAGCAGTGAAGGGTGGGATACGCAGTATTTT.

In regard to this clone: This may be a read error, as it is one base from a much larger clone. The chain is built from TRBV6-6 and TRBJ2-3; no definite D call. V lost 6 bases and J 0 bases, leaving 4 bases between the germline ends. Germline values: CDR1 MNHNY, CDR2 SVGAGI (reference sequence). This CDR3 has 12 residues. CDR3 nucleotides: TGTGCCAGCAGGATTAGCACAGATACGCAGTATTTT. This gives the protein CASRISTDTQYF.

This clone appeared once. A read error may account for a junction end that differs from germline. The same CDR3 can be traced to other DNA sequences in this sample. The chain carries TRBV20-1 and TRBJ2-7, with D perhaps being TRBD1 or TRBD2 (5 bases each). CDR3 length: 11 amino acids. The germline CDR1 and CDR2 sequences are DFQATT and SNEGSKA (reference sequence). For the CDR3, the DNA is TGCAGTGCTCAGGGACCCTACGAGCAGTACTTT. Protein: CSAQGPYEQYF.

There are a few counts of this clone. J is TRBJ1-1 and V is TRBV9; no clear D gene. The CDR3 has 15 amino acids. With 4 bases removed from V and 1 base from J, the gap between germline ends came to 14 bases. Germline loops: CDR1 SGDLS, CDR2 YYNGEE. CDR3 in amino acids: CASSTGPNPNTEAFF. CDR3 nucleotides: TGTGCCAGCAGCACCGGACCTAACCCGAACACTGAAGCTTTCTTT.

The chain couples TRBV5-1 to TRBJ2-5; 13 positions match TRBD2. The CDR3 runs 15 residues. Per the germline V gene, CDR1 is SGHRS and CDR2 is YFSETQ. J gave up 4 bases and V 4 bases, and 4 bases lay outside the gene matches. This chain's CDR3 is CASSPGTSGIETQYF. CDR3 sequence (DNA): TGCGCCAGCAGCCCCGGGACTAGCGGGATAGAGACCCAGTACTTC.

The V gene is TRBV27, the J gene TRBJ2-1; 14 positions match TRBD2. V lost 7 bases to trimming and J lost 5 bases; unmatched junction nucleotides: 13. Germline assignment: CDR1 MNHEY and CDR2 SMNVEV (reference sequence). The CDR3 runs to 18 residues. The CDR3: CASTPGRGLAGENNEQFF. The CDR3 bases are TGTGCCAGCACCCCTGGAAGGGGACTAGCGGGAGAGAACAATGAGCAGTTCTTC.

The rearrangement uses TRBV2 and TRBJ2-3; no reliable D call. Germline V gene data show CDR1 as SNHLY and CDR2 as FYNNEI. Between the trimmed V and J ends, which lost 6 bases and 4 bases, there was a span of 8 bases. CDR3 length: 12 amino acids. CDR3 residues: CASSLQADTQYF. CDR3 sequence (DNA): TGTGCCAGCAGCCTCCAAGCAGATACGCAGTATTTT.

There are many counts of this clone. V usage is TRBV28 and J usage is TRBJ1-5; possible D gene TRBD1, 5 bases. V was cut by 5 bases and J by 3 bases, with 14 bases left in between. CDR1 and CDR2 (germline): MDHEN, SYDVKM. The CDR3 runs 15 residues. CDR3 amino acids: CASSGVGRINQPQHF. CDR3 sequence (DNA): TGTGCCAGCAGTGGGGTGGGACGGATCAATCAGCCCCAGCATTTT.

CDR3 region: CASSLNSPEQFF. CDR3 nucleotide sequence: TGTGCCAGCAGTTTAAACTCCCCAGAGCAGTTCTTC. V and J are TRBV28 and TRBJ2-1; unclear D gene. The germline CDR1 and CDR2 sequences are MDHEN and SYDVKM. V lost 2 bases to trimming and J lost 10 bases, with 9 bases between them. The CDR3 is 12 amino acids.

The genes are TRBV7-8 and TRBJ2-1, with D maybe TRBD1 (5 bases). Trimming shortened V by 5 bases and J by 5 bases, and 25 bases separated the two germline ends. Germline loops: CDR1 SGHVS, CDR2 FQNEAQ. The CDR3 runs to 18 residues. The CDR3 DNA is TGTGCCAGCAGCAAGACCGACAGCCGGGCTAGATTAAACAATGAGCAGTTCTTC. Translated, it gives CASSKTDSRARLNNEQFF.

The chain employs TRBV7-8 and TRBJ2-5; 13 positions match TRBD2. V gave up 3 bases and J gave up 3 bases; unmatched junction bases: 1. The CDR3 is 15 residues long. Germline values: CDR1 SGHVS, CDR2 FQNEAQ. Here the CDR3 reads CASSFGLAGEETQYF. The CDR3 DNA is TGTGCCAGCAGCTTCGGACTAGCGGGAGAAGAGACCCAGTACTTC.

This clone showed up just a few times. This sequence joins TRBV13 and TRBJ2-5; D perhaps matches TRBD2 (6 bases). V dropped 5 bases and J dropped 11 bases, with 15 bases sitting between them. Germline CDR1 is PRHDT and CDR2 is FYEKMQ (reference sequence). The CDR3 has 12 residues. CDR3 DNA sequence: TGTGCCAGCAGCCCCCGGGGGTTAGAGCAGTACTTC. Translated, it gives CASSPRGLEQYF.

This chain uses TRBV28 with TRBJ1-5; 7 bases line up with TRBD1. The CDR3 loop spans 16 amino acids. The V segment lost 4 bases and the J segment 4 bases; nucleotides outside the gene matches: 10. Germline-derived CDR1 and CDR2 are MDHEN and SYDVKM. The CDR3 region is CASSSPKGTVNQPQHF. The DNA of the CDR3 is TGTGCCAGCAGTTCCCCTAAAGGGACAGTAAATCAGCCCCAGCATTTT.

This clone occurred a few times. V gene TRBV7-8 combines with J gene TRBJ2-5; no clear D. The CDR3 consists of 13 residues. The ends were cut back, 9 bases at V and 0 bases at J, with 11 bases in the middle. CDR1 and CDR2 from the germline V gene are SGHVS and FQNEAQ. This chain's CDR3 is CASGKANQETQYF. The DNA of the CDR3 is TGTGCCAGTGGAAAGGCCAACCAAGAGACCCAGTACTTC.